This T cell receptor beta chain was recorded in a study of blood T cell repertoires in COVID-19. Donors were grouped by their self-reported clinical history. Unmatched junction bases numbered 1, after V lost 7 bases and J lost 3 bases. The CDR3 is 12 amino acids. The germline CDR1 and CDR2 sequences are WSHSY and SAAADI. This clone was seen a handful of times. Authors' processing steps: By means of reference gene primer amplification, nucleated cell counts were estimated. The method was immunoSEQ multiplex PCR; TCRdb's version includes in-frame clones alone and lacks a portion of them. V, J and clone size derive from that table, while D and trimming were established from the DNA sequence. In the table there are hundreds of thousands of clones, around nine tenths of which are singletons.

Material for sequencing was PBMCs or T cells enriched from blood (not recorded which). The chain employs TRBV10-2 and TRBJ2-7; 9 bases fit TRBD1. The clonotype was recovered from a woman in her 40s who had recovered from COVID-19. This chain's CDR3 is CASTTGGYEQYF. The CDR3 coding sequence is TGCGCCAGCACGACAGGGGGCTACGAGCAGTACTTC.